This T cell receptor (beta chain) was sequenced during a study of blood T cell repertoires in COVID-19. How the authors handled the data: Amplified reference gene primers provided the basis for estimating nucleated cell counts. The data were produced by immunoSEQ multiplex PCR, yet TCRdb's version contains in-frame clones alone and is incomplete. V and J calls and clone size are copied from that table; D and trimming were computed from the DNA. The sample includes about 290,000 clones, roughly 89% of them seen just once. Germline V gene lookup returns CDR1 SGHRS and CDR2 YFSETQ. The length of the CDR3 is 15 residues. With 4 bases removed from V and 3 bases from J, the gap between germline ends came to 17 bases.

Sequenced: peripheral blood. The clonotype comes from a woman between 25 and 40 years old with COVID-19, enrolled during active disease. The J gene is TRBJ2-7, the V gene TRBV5-1; the D gene is possibly TRBD1 (6 bases). The CDR3 region has the DNA TGCGCCAGCAGCAGGGACAAGGGAACAGACTACGAGCAGTACTTC. It encodes CASSRDKGTDYEQYF.